The 14 T cell receptor beta chains below were found in one sample sequenced in a study of beta chain features in type 1 diabetes. Reverse transcription of all isolated RNA meant that expressed TCRB transcripts were sequenced. TCRdb keeps only in-frame clones here, not all; method: immunoSEQ multiplex PCR. The table includes some 270,000 clones, 14% detected once. Sample: naive CD4+ T cells from blood. Every receptor here comes from a woman aged 40 to 50 in good health.

This clone was detected only a few times. J is TRBJ2-5 and V is TRBV6-1; 9 positions match TRBD1. V shed 4 bases, J shed 5 bases, and the junction held 5 bases outside the gene matches. This CDR3 spans 14 amino acids. Germline CDR1 MNHNS, CDR2 SASEGT. The DNA for the CDR3 is TGTGCCAGCAGTGGCACAGGGGGCGTGGAGACCCAGTACTTC. This translates into CASSGTGGVETQYF.

V and J are TRBV19 and TRBJ2-2; 9 nucleotides align to TRBD2. Germline V gene lookup returns CDR1 LNHDA and CDR2 SQIVND (reference sequence). V shed 9 bases and J 3 bases; nucleotides not matched to a gene: 5. This CDR3 spans 14 amino acids. The DNA for the CDR3 is TGTGCCAGCCCTAGCGGGGATCACACCGGGGAGCTGTTTTTT. Its protein product is CASPSGDHTGELFF.

There are a few counts of this clone. This chain connects TRBV18 to TRBJ2-3; D unclear. This CDR3 is built from 16 residues. Germline V CDR1 and CDR2: KGHSH, LQKENI. Trimming took 3 bases from V and 1 from J, leaving 14 bases between them. The CDR3 region is CASSPSGVLGTDTQYF. The CDR3 DNA follows: TGTGCCAGCTCACCCTCAGGTGTTCTCGGCACAGATACGCAGTATTTT.

This clone was observed a few times. This chain connects TRBV15 to TRBJ1-5; 7 nucleotides align to TRBD1. CDR1 LNHNV and CDR2 YYDKDF come from the germline V gene (reference sequence). The ends lost 8 bases at V and 5 bases at J; junction bases unmatched: 15. The CDR3 runs 16 residues. In DNA, the CDR3 is TGTGCCACCCGGGGGCAGGGGGTGTTCGGGCATCAGCCCCAGCATTTT. Residues: CATRGQGVFGHQPQHF.

This clone was seen only a few times. The chain links TRBV20-1 to TRBJ1-4, with D possibly being TRBD1 (6 bases). V lost 3 bases and J 10 bases, leaving 9 bases between the germline ends. Looked up from germline, CDR1 is DFQATT and CDR2 is SNEGSKA (reference sequence). The CDR3 covers 11 residues. Here the CDR3 reads CSASVQGKLFF. The DNA for the CDR3 is TGCAGTGCTAGTGTACAGGGAAAACTGTTTTTT.

The CDR3 sequence is CASSQEMGRRYEQYF. In DNA form, the CDR3 reads TGCGCCAGCAGCCAAGAAATGGGGCGAAGGTACGAGCAGTACTTC. V and J are TRBV4-3 and TRBJ2-7; D is possibly TRBD1 (5 bases). Trimming took 0 bases from V and 4 from J, leaving 13 bases between them. Germline V gives CDR1 LGHNA, CDR2 YSLEER. There are 15 residues in the CDR3.

This clone was observed a handful of times. The identical CDR3 is also encoded by other nucleotide sequences in the sample. The J gene is TRBJ2-1, the V gene TRBV7-2; TRBD2 matches at 9 bases. V gave up 3 bases and J gave up 4 bases; unmatched junction bases: 4. CDR1 is SGHTA, CDR2 FQGNSA, per germline. The CDR3 loop spans 15 amino acids. The CDR3, as DNA: TGTGCCAGCAGCTTCAGCGGGGGGTCATACAATGAGCAGTTCTTC. Protein product: CASSFSGGSYNEQFF.

The sample holds a few counts of this clone. The chain is built from TRBV21-1 and TRBJ2-3; TRBD2, the table's D call, lacks a check against the DNA. TRBV21-1 is designated a pseudogene. The CDR3 spans 15 residues. CDR3 in amino acids: CASSPLAGSTDTQYF. As DNA, the CDR3 is TGTGCCAGCAGCCCCCTGGCGGGGAGCACAGATACGCAGTATTTT.

The genes are TRBV4-3 and TRBJ1-4; D uncertain. This CDR3 region has 17 residues. The V end lost 0 bases, the J end lost 0 bases, and 11 bases lay between the germline ends. The germline V gene has CDR1 LGHNA and CDR2 YSLEER. The CDR3 region has the DNA TGCGCCAGCAGCCAAGATAACGTGGCGGCAACTAATGAAAAACTGTTTTTT. Its translation: CASSQDNVAATNEKLFF.

The chain links TRBV25-1 to TRBJ2-5; TRBD2 is a possible D gene (6 bases). Germline values: CDR1 MGHDK, CDR2 SYGVNS. The CDR3 extends over 15 amino acids. V was clipped by 8 bases and J by 2 bases, with 18 bases between them. The DNA for the CDR3 is TGTGCCAGCGGCACGCGCGGGGCTATACAAGAGACCCAGTACTTC. Residues: CASGTRGAIQETQYF.

The rearrangement joins TRBV25-1 to TRBJ2-7, with unresolved D. V was shortened by 4 bases and J by 5 bases, with 15 bases between the two germline ends. Germline assignment: CDR1 MGHDK and CDR2 SYGVNS. CDR3 length: 14 amino acids. CDR3 in amino acids: CASSANWAVDEQYF. The CDR3 DNA reads TGTGCCAGCAGTGCGAACTGGGCAGTTGACGAGCAGTACTTC.

This clone appeared a few times. This chain connects TRBV21-1 to TRBJ2-5; the table's D call, TRBD2, was not checked against the DNA. TRBV21-1 is a pseudogene locus. This CDR3 has 15 residues. In DNA, the CDR3 is TGTGCCAGCAGCAAACGCGGAGGGAACCAAGAGACCCAGTACTTC. Amino acids: CASSKRGGNQETQYF.

The chain has TRBV19 and TRBJ2-1; 8 bases map to TRBD2. Losses at the gene ends were 8 bases for V and 4 bases for J; bases not matched to a gene: 10. The germline gives CDR1 LNHDA, CDR2 SQIVND (reference sequence). This CDR3 has 15 residues. The CDR3 sequence: CASSFAAGGYNEQFF. As DNA, the CDR3 is TGTGCCAGTTCGTTTGCTGCGGGGGGTTACAATGAGCAGTTCTTC.

This clone was seen a few times. The chain carries TRBV7-8 and TRBJ1-4; TRBD1 is a possible D gene (5 bases). CDR1 and CDR2 (germline): SGHVS, FQNEAQ. Trimming stripped 3 bases from V and 3 bases from J, with 11 bases between. This CDR3 region has 15 residues. The CDR3 here is CASSFGDWANEKLFF. Written as DNA, the CDR3 is TGTGCCAGCAGCTTTGGGGACTGGGCTAATGAAAAACTGTTTTTT.